This passage covers 24 T cell receptor beta chains from one sample sequenced in a study of CD4 T cells in relation to SARS-CoV-2 and coronaviruses. Their recognized antigens are unknown. Only in-frame clones appear in the TCRdb table, and some are missing; sequencing was by immunoSEQ multiplex PCR. Seen here are roughly 45,000 clones, roughly 87% observed once, and the top ten hold over 1.1%. Sequenced: naive CD4+ T cells from PBMCs, cultured in vitro. Noted subset: naive CD4+ T cells isolated by negative enrichment. The receptors come from an adult with COVID-19.

This sequence joins TRBV7-9 and TRBJ2-1, with a tentative D call TRBD2 (7 bases). The CDR3 covers 16 residues. Germline CDR1 SEHNR, CDR2 FQNEAQ (reference sequence). V lost 3 bases, J lost 6 bases, and 18 bases lay in between. This CDR3 is CASSFFAGAIINEQFF. The CDR3 nucleotides read TGTGCCAGCAGCTTCTTTGCGGGGGCGATTATCAATGAGCAGTTCTTC.

The chain joins TRBV19 to TRBJ1-3; D uncertain. V was pared by 5 bases and J by 4 bases, with 15 bases between. Germline V gene lookup returns CDR1 LNHDA and CDR2 SQIVND (reference sequence). This CDR3 has 15 amino acids. The CDR3 DNA sequence: TGTGCCAGTAGTCCGATATCCGATGGAGGAAACACCATATATTTT. Protein: CASSPISDGGNTIYF.

The rearrangement joins TRBV4-1 to TRBJ2-2; TRBD2 matches at 10 bases. Germline lookup yields CDR1 MGHRA and CDR2 YSYEKL. V gave up 4 bases and J gave up 5 bases; unmatched junction bases: 7. The CDR3 totals 16 residues. CDR3 coding DNA: TGCGCCAGCAGCCGGATAGCGGGAGGAGGGACCGGGGAGCTGTTTTTT. Translated: CASSRIAGGGTGELFF.

This clone was detected only a few times. The V call is TRBV9, the J call TRBJ2-7; D is possibly TRBD2 (6 bases). Deletions cut 0 bases from V and 5 bases from J, with 12 bases between. Germline lookup yields CDR1 SGDLS and CDR2 YYNGEE. CDR3 length equals 14 residues. CDR3 amino acids: CASSVASPGDEQYF. CDR3 nucleotide sequence: TGTGCCAGCAGCGTAGCTAGTCCGGGGGACGAGCAGTACTTC.

This sequence joins TRBV6-5 and TRBJ2-1; D remains ambiguous. The CDR3 runs 11 residues. The V end was cut by 8 bases, the J end by 6 bases, with 8 bases between. The germline V gene encodes CDR1 MNHEY and CDR2 SVGAGI. CDR3 bases: TGTGCCAGCGCGAGGTCCAATGAGCAGTTCTTC. Translating gives CASARSNEQFF.

The chain joins TRBV11-2 to TRBJ1-5; D is undetermined. This CDR3 spans 13 amino acids. V gave up 1 base and J gave up 5 bases, with 6 bases separating them. Germline V gene sequence: CDR1 SGHAT, CDR2 FQNNGV. In DNA, the CDR3 is TGTGCCAGCAGCTTAGGCAGACATCAGCCCCAGCATTTT. This translates into CASSLGRHQPQHF.

This chain links TRBV30 with TRBJ1-2; D is perhaps TRBD1 (6 bases). Germline V CDR1 and CDR2: GTSNPN, SVGIG (reference sequence). The CDR3 has 13 residues. Trimming pared 0 bases from V and 1 base from J, leaving 6 bases between. In nucleotides, the CDR3 is TGTGCCTGGAGTGTGGACAGTAACTATGGCTACACCTTC. This sequence encodes CAWSVDSNYGYTF.

This clone was detected only a few times. The rearrangement links TRBV7-9 to TRBJ1-2, with no clear D. The V and J ends lost 2 bases and 6 bases respectively, with 10 bases between them. The germline CDR1 and CDR2 sequences are SEHNR and FQNEAQ (reference sequence). This CDR3 has 13 amino acids. This CDR3 reads CASSLRPGHGYTF. The CDR3, as DNA: TGTGCCAGCAGCTTAAGGCCAGGCCATGGCTACACCTTC.

CDR3 DNA: TGTGCCAGCAGCTTAGCGGGAGCCCAAGAGACCCAGTACTTC. Its protein product is CASSLAGAQETQYF. The V call is TRBV7-2, the J call TRBJ2-5; possible D gene TRBD2, 5 bases. The CDR3 runs to 14 residues. Germline-derived CDR1 and CDR2 are SGHTA and FQGNSA. V lost 0 bases and J 1 base, leaving 6 bases between the germline ends.

This chain joins TRBV23-1 and TRBJ2-7; 7 bases fit TRBD1. TRBV23-1 is filed as an ORF, its function uncertain. Trimming at V came to 3 bases and at J to 2 bases, leaving 4 bases not matched to a gene. The CDR3 contains 14 residues. Here the CDR3 reads CASSHTGEAYEQYF. CDR3 DNA sequence: TGCGCCAGCAGTCACACAGGGGAAGCCTACGAGCAGTACTTC.

The chain joins TRBV19 to TRBJ2-7, with D perhaps matching TRBD1 (5 bases). CDR1 is LNHDA and CDR2 is SQIVND in the germline V gene (reference sequence). The CDR3 is made up of 13 amino acids. Deletions cut 4 bases from V and 2 bases from J, with 9 bases between. The chain's CDR3 is CASSKRGPYEQYF. CDR3 nucleotide sequence: TGTGCCAGTAGTAAAAGGGGCCCCTACGAGCAGTACTTC.

The V call is TRBV10-3, the J call TRBJ2-7, with TRBD1 matching 8 bases. Germline CDR1 reads ENHRY; CDR2 reads SYGVKD. CDR3 length: 15 residues. The J segment lost 0 bases and the V segment lost 3 bases, leaving 4 bases of the junction unmatched. As DNA, the CDR3 is TGTGCCATCAGTGACCGGACAGGGAGCTCCTACGAGCAGTACTTC. Amino acid sequence: CAISDRTGSSYEQYF.

This clone has a single count. The V and J genes are TRBV10-3 and TRBJ1-1; D might be TRBD1 (6 bases). The CDR3 is made up of 14 amino acids. CDR1 ENHRY and CDR2 SYGVKD come from the germline V gene. V shed 4 bases and J shed 4 bases, with 13 bases lying between them. The DNA for the CDR3 is TGTGCCATCAGTGGAGGTGAAGGGGGCACTGAAGCTTTCTTT. Translation: CAISGGEGGTEAFF.

The V and J genes are TRBV18 and TRBJ2-3; 12 nucleotides agree with TRBD2. V gave up 6 bases and J gave up 5 bases; unmatched junction bases: 9. The CDR3 runs 16 residues. Germline loops: CDR1 KGHSH, CDR2 LQKENI. In DNA, the CDR3 is TGTGCCAGCTCCCCCAGACTAGCGGGGGTCGGAGATACGCAGTATTTT. Its protein is CASSPRLAGVGDTQYF.

The J gene is TRBJ2-7, the V gene TRBV6-4, with TRBD2 matching 14 bases. The CDR3 length is 18 residues. From germline, CDR1 is MRHNA and CDR2 SNTAGT. Trimming removed 5 bases from V and 3 bases from J; junction bases left unmatched: 12. The CDR3 region has the DNA TGTGCCAGCAGTTCCCCGGGACTAGCGGGAGAACCTATCTACGAGCAGTACTTC. It encodes CASSSPGLAGEPIYEQYF.

Details on this clone: An end of the junction differs from the germline gene, which may be a read error. This rearrangement joins TRBV5-1 to TRBJ1-4, with a tentative D call TRBD1 (5 bases). CDR3 length equals 14 residues. CDR1 is SGHRS and CDR2 is YFSETQ in the germline V gene. The CDR3 here is CASSLGHSIEKLFF. CDR3 coding DNA: TGCGCCAGCAGTTTGGGGCACTCGATTGAAAAACTGTTTTTT.

In this sample, this clone is large. This chain joins TRBV20-1 and TRBJ1-2; 7 nucleotides agree with TRBD1. With 3 bases clipped from V and 8 bases from J, the junction kept 30 bases outside the gene matches. This CDR3 contains 20 residues. Germline CDR1 is DFQATT and CDR2 is SNEGSKA (reference sequence). The CDR3 DNA is TGCAGTGCTAGTTACCCCCCGAAGCCAGAGACAGGGATGAATACGGACGGCTACACCTTC. Its translation is CSASYPPKPETGMNTDGYTF.

The rearrangement links TRBV6-2 or TRBV6-3 to TRBJ2-1, with a possible D match to TRBD2 (5 bases). Deletions cut 4 bases from V and 5 bases from J, with 12 bases between. Per the germline V gene, CDR1 is MNHEY and CDR2 is SVGEGT. This CDR3 contains 14 residues. The CDR3 spells CASSFRADHNEQFF. CDR3 nucleotides: TGTGCCAGCAGTTTCCGAGCGGACCACAATGAGCAGTTCTTC.

This clone appeared a few times. The chain has TRBV19 and TRBJ2-7; 7 bases agree with TRBD1. Trimming took 6 bases from V and 4 from J; bases not matched to a gene: 24. The CDR3 covers 19 residues. Germline V lookup: CDR1 LNHDA, CDR2 SQIVND (reference sequence). CDR3 sequence (DNA): TGTGCCAGTAGCCCCAGGGGGTCTATAACCCGCCACCTCGAGTACGAGCAGTACTTC. Translation: CASSPRGSITRHLEYEQYF.

The J gene is TRBJ1-5, the V gene TRBV6-5, with D perhaps TRBD1 (5 bases). Germline V gene sequence: CDR1 MNHEY, CDR2 SVGAGI. V lost 8 bases, J lost 3 bases, and 11 bases lay in between. The CDR3 extends over 13 amino acids. CDR3: CASGRASNQPQHF. The CDR3 nucleotides are TGTGCCAGCGGCAGGGCTTCCAATCAGCCCCAGCATTTT.

V usage is TRBV21-1 and J usage is TRBJ2-3; the DNA was not compared with TRBD1, the D call given in the table. TRBV21-1 is a recognized pseudogene. The CDR3 is 16 residues long. CDR3 in amino acids: CASSAPGTGGTDTQYF. The CDR3 DNA is TGTGCCAGCAGCGCGCCCGGGACAGGGGGCACAGATACGCAGTATTTT.

V is TRBV6-6 and J is TRBJ2-7; tentatively, D is TRBD2 (6 bases). The length of the CDR3 is 14 residues. Trimming stripped 6 bases from V and 3 bases from J, with 15 bases between. The germline gives CDR1 MNHNY, CDR2 SVGAGI (reference sequence). As DNA, the CDR3 is TGTGCCAGCAGCACCTGGGACTCACACTACGAGCAGTACTTC. Translation: CASSTWDSHYEQYF.

The chain joins TRBV2 to TRBJ2-5; 9 bases agree with TRBD2. The trim removed 4 bases at V and 4 bases at J, leaving 4 bases unmatched. CDR3 length equals 14 residues. Per the germline V gene, CDR1 is SNHLY and CDR2 is FYNNEI. The chain's CDR3 is CASSGRGGRETQYF. Here the CDR3 DNA reads TGTGCCAGCAGTGGGCGGGGGGGTCGAGAGACCCAGTACTTC.

This clone was seen a handful of times. The chain is built from TRBV2 and TRBJ1-5; D not certain. This CDR3 has 14 amino acids. V lost 7 bases to trimming and J lost 3 bases, with 13 bases between them. Germline loops: CDR1 SNHLY, CDR2 FYNNEI. CDR3 sequence reads: CASMRSQNNQPQHF. DNA of the CDR3: TGTGCCAGCATGAGGTCACAGAACAATCAGCCCCAGCATTTT.